This TCR beta chain emerged from a study of T cells after yellow fever vaccination. MiXCR, run by TCRdb on the 5' RACE reads, gives a single entry per CDR3 protein. The sample consists of under 550,000 distinct CDR3 sequences, around a fifth of them appearing once. This CDR3 is 15 amino acids long. Trimming pared 10 bases from V and 5 bases from J, leaving 23 bases between. The V gene's germline CDR1 is LGHDT and CDR2 YNNKEL (reference sequence). Study-level findings and limits: Just a small share of clonotypes turned up in the CD4 compartment as well as the CD8 compartment.

Remarks on this clonotype: What it binds is not known.

V gene TRBV3-1 combines with J gene TRBJ2-5; D perhaps matches TRBD2 (6 bases). The receptor comes from a man between 18 and 29 years old who received the YFV17D yellow fever vaccine. The material was PBMCs, obtained roughly 23 days after the first yellow fever vaccination. CDR3 nucleotide sequence: TGTGCCATCTCCTTCCGGGACGTTGGAGGGGAGACCCAGTACTTC. This encodes CAISFRDVGGETQYF.